Listed below are T cell receptor beta chains from one sample, sequenced in a study of long-term antiretroviral therapy in people with HIV. This table comes from immunoSEQ multiplex PCR, and its TCRdb copy is limited to in-frame clones, with some not included. The sample carries tens of thousands of clones, roughly 84% recorded once. The sequencing here drew on unsorted PBMCs, taken 2.7 to 2.9 years after starting antiretroviral therapy. These receptors were taken from a man aged 30 to 45 with HIV. Each CDR3 is given with its conserved first and last residue. The D gene is left open where the match is weak. Size is omitted from some rows. Given values are once, few, many or a class for expanded clones.

D gene,clone size,V gene,J gene,CDR3 DNA,CDR3 protein
TRBD2,-,TRBV15,TRBJ2-4,TGTGCCACCAGCGGGGGGGGTTGGCAAAACATTCAGTACTTC,CATSGGGWQNIQYF
-,-,TRBV2,TRBJ2-1,TGTGCCAGCAGCATCCCCCCGGGGGCCCACCCTAATGAGCAGTTCTTC,CASSIPPGAHPNEQFF
-,-,TRBV18,TRBJ2-7,TGTGCCAGCTCACCGAGGGTTGGCCACGAGCAGTACTTC,CASSPRVGHEQYF
-,-,TRBV5-1,TRBJ1-1,TGCGCCAGCAGCTTGGAAGGGATGGTTGAAGCTTTCTTT,CASSLEGMVEAFF
-,-,TRBV10-3,TRBJ1-6,TGTGCCATCAGTGAGTCGGAGGCAGATAATTCACCCCTCCACTTT,CAISESEADNSPLHF
TRBD1,few,TRBV29-1,TRBJ2-3,TGCAGCGTTGAAGGAGACTGGAGACAGGGAACGCCAGATACGCAGTATTTT,CSVEGDWRQGTPDTQYF
TRBD2,-,TRBV6-5,TRBJ2-7,TGTGCCAGCAGTTTGTCGGCAGCGGGAGGGCCCTACGAGCAGTACTTC,CASSLSAAGGPYEQYF
-,-,TRBV19,TRBJ1-1,TGTGCCAGTAGTCAGGTCCGGGGCACTGAAGCTTTCTTT,CASSQVRGTEAFF
-,-,TRBV7-9,TRBJ2-7,TGTGCCAGCAGCTTAGTGGACTACGAGCAGTACTTC,CASSLVDYEQYF
-,few,TRBV30,TRBJ1-5,TGTGCCTGGAGTGTAAACGGTAATAGCAATCAGCCCCAGCATTTT,CAWSVNGNSNQPQHF
TRBD1,-,TRBV30,TRBJ1-1,TGTGCCTGGAGTCTCGCCGGACAGGGGGACACTGAAGCTTTCTTT,CAWSLAGQGDTEAFF
-,-,TRBV6-1,TRBJ1-5,TGTGCCAGCACCCGGGGTCAGCCCCAGCATTTT,CASTRGQPQHF
-,-,TRBV21-1,TRBJ2-7,TGTGCCAGCAGCACACAACCCCGGACTAGCGGTTATCTTCTCTCCTACGAGCAGTACTTC,CASSTQPRTSGYLLSYEQYF
TRBD1,-,TRBV6-1,TRBJ2-4,TGTGCCAGCCAGGACAGGGGGCTAAAAAACATTCAGTACTTC,CASQDRGLKNIQYF
-,-,TRBV4-3,TRBJ1-6,TGCGCCAGCAGCCAAGTTAATTCACCCCTCCACTTT,CASSQVNSPLHF
TRBD1,-,TRBV9,TRBJ2-3,TGTGCCAGCAGCGTGTCGGGACAGGGGGCGACAGATACGCAGTATTTT,CASSVSGQGATDTQYF
-,once,TRBV6-5,TRBJ1-4,TGTGCCAGCAGTTACTCGTCTGGACCCTATGAAAAACTGTTTTTT,CASSYSSGPYEKLFF
-,-,TRBV19,TRBJ1-5,TGTGCCAGTAGTATTCAGGTAGGGAGCCTTGGCAATCAGCCCCAGCATTTT,CASSIQVGSLGNQPQHF
-,-,TRBV15,TRBJ2-5,TGTGCCACCAGCAGAGGTCGCAGGGAAGAGACCCAGTACTTC,CATSRGRREETQYF
-,-,TRBV30,TRBJ1-1,TGTGCCTGGAGACCCGACCCGGAGGGAACTGAAGCTTTCTTT,CAWRPDPEGTEAFF
-,-,TRBV28,TRBJ1-1,TGTGCCAGCAGTGCAGGGGCTATGAACACTGAAGCTTTCTTT,CASSAGAMNTEAFF